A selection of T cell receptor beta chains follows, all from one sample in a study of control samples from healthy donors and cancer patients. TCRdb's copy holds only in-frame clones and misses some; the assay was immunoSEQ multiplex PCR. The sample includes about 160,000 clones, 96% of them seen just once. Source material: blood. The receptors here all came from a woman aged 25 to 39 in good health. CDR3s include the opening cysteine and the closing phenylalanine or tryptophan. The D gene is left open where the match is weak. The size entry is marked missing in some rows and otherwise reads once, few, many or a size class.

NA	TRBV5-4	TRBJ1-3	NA	TGTGCCAGCAGCTTGCTTGACTACTCTGGAAACACCATATATTTT	CASSLLDYSGNTIYF
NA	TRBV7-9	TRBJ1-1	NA	TGTGCCAGCAGCTTAGCCCGGACAATGACTGAAGCTTTCTTT	CASSLARTMTEAFF
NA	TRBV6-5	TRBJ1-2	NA	TGTGCCAGCAGTTCCCAGGGTTATGGCTACACCTTC	CASSSQGYGYTF
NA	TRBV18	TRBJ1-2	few	TGTGCCAGCTCACCTACCAGGGGAAAGAGTGACTATGGCTACACCTTC	CASSPTRGKSDYGYTF
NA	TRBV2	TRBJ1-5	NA	TGTGCCAGCAGTGAAGTCAGGAATCAGCCCCAGCATTTT	CASSEVRNQPQHF
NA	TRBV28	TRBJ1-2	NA	TGTGCCAGCAGACGGTTTGACAGGTTGGAGGATGGCTACACCTTC	CASRRFDRLEDGYTF
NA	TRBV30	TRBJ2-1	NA	TGTGCCTGGACTAGGGGGGTGTACGAGCAGTTCTTC	CAWTRGVYEQFF
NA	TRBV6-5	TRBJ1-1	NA	TGTGCCAGCAGTTACTCTCAGGAGGGAGCTGAAGCTTTCTTT	CASSYSQEGAEAFF
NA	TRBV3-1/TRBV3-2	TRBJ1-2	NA	TGTGCCAGCAGCCCCCCCACGGCCCATGTGGACTTCTATGGCTACACCTTC	CASSPPTAHVDFYGYTF
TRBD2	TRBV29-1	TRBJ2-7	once	TGCAGCGCCGGGGGGGCGTCCCCCTACGAGCAGTACTTC	CSAGGASPYEQYF
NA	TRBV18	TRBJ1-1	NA	TGTGCCAGCTCACCATCAGTGGCGGACCTCACTGAAGCTTTCTTT	CASSPSVADLTEAFF
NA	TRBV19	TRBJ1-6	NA	TGTGCCAGTAGTAAGCCGGGTCTGATGGATAATTCACCCCTCCACTTT	CASSKPGLMDNSPLHF
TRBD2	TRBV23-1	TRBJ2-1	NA	TGCGCCAGCAGTCAATTGGGACTAGCGGCGGAAAATGAGCAGTTCTTC	CASSQLGLAAENEQFF
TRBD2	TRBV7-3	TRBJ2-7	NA	TGTGCCAGCAGCTTGCAAGGGACTAGCGGTACCTACGAGCAGTACTTC	CASSLQGTSGTYEQYF
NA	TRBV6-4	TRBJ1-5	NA	TGTGCCAGCAGTGAGGGACTGGACAATCAGCCCCAGCATTTT	CASSEGLDNQPQHF
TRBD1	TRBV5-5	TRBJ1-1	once	TGTGCCAGCAGCTTACAGGGGGCGCGTACTGAAGCTTTCTTT	CASSLQGARTEAFF
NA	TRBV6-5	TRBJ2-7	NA	TGTGCCAGCAACACGGGGCTATTTAGCTACGAGCAGTACTTC	CASNTGLFSYEQYF
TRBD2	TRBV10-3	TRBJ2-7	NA	TGTGCCATCAGTGAATTGGGACTAGCGGGAGGCGCTGAAGAGCAGTACTTC	CAISELGLAGGAEEQYF
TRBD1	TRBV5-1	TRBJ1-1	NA	TGCGCCAGCAGCTTGAGCAGGGGGCACCGTATTGGTGAAGCTTTCTTT	CASSLSRGHRIGEAFF
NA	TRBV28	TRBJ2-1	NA	TGTGCCAGCACCACCCAGGACAGTGGCCTCTCCTACAATGAGCAGTTCTTC	CASTTQDSGLSYNEQFF
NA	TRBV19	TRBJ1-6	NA	TGTGCCAGTAGTATAGATCTGCCAGGGAGCTCCTATAATTCACCCCTCCACTTT	CASSIDLPGSSYNSPLHF
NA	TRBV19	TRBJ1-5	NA	TGTGCCAGTAATCTACAGAGCTATAGCAATCAGCCCCAGCATTTT	CASNLQSYSNQPQHF
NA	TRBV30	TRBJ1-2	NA	TGTGCCTGGACTGCGGATTATGGCTACACCTTC	CAWTADYGYTF
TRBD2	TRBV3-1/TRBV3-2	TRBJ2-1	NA	TGTGCCAGCAGCCAGGATAGCGGGGGGTTTGATGAGCAGTTCTTC	CASSQDSGGFDEQFF
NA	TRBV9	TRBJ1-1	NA	TGTGCCAGCAGCGTAGGGGAGGGGCGGAACACTGAAGCTTTCTTT	CASSVGEGRNTEAFF
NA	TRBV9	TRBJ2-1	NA	TGTGCCAGCAGCTCCCCGTCGGGCTCCTACAATGAGCAGTTCTTC	CASSSPSGSYNEQFF
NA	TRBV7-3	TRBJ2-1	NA	TGTGCCAGCAGCTTGTATAACGACTACAATGAGCAGTTCTTC	CASSLYNDYNEQFF
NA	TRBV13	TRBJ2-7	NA	TGTGCCAGCAGCTTAGGCCGTAACGAGCAGTACTTC	CASSLGRNEQYF
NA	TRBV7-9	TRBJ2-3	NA	TGTGCCAGCACCGGGGGGACAGCTAGCACAGATACGCAGTATTTT	CASTGGTASTDTQYF
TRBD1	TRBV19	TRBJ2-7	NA	TGTGCCAGTAGTATAGCGGGGACAGCGACCTACGAGCAGTACTTC	CASSIAGTATYEQYF
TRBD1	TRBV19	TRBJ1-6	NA	TGTGCCAGCGACAGGGGAATCGGCCCCCTCCACTTT	CASDRGIGPLHF
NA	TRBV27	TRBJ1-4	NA	TGTGCCAGCAGTCCGCAGCCAATTGGGAAACTGTTTTTT	CASSPQPIGKLFF
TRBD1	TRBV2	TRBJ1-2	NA	TGTGCCAGCAGCCCCGGGACAGGGGGAGGTGGCTACACCTTC	CASSPGTGGGGYTF
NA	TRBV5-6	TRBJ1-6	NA	TGTGCCAGCAGTCCCCGGCGGAGCTCCTATAATTCACCCCTCCACTTT	CASSPRRSSYNSPLHF
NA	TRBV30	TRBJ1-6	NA	TGTGCCTGGAGTCCCCTGCGACAAGATAATTCACCCCTCCACTTT	CAWSPLRQDNSPLHF
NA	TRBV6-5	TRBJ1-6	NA	TGTGCCAGCAGTACAACAGGGAATTCACCCCTCCACTTT	CASSTTGNSPLHF
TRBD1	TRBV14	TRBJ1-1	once	TGTGCCAGCAGCCAAGAACTGGGAAGGGGGCTTGGCACTGAAGCTTTCTTT	CASSQELGRGLGTEAFF
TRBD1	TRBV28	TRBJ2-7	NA	TGTGCCAGCACCCTGGGACAGGTGGCCGAGCAGTACTTC	CASTLGQVAEQYF
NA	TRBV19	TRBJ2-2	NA	TGTGCCAGTAGTATCGGGGGTGGGAACACCGGGGAGCTGTTTTTT	CASSIGGGNTGELFF
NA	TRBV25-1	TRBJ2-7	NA	TGTGCCAGCAGTGGTCCACCGGGACCCAAGTACGAGCAGTACTTC	CASSGPPGPKYEQYF
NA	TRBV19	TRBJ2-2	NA	TGTGCCAGTAGTATAGCCTTACACACCGGGGAGCTGTTTTTT	CASSIALHTGELFF
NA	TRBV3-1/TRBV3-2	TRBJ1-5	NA	TGTGCCAGCAGCCCCGATAGCAATCAGCCCCAGCATTTT	CASSPDSNQPQHF
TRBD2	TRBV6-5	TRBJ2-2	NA	TGTGCCAGCACCTCGGGACTAGCGGGGCCCGGGGAGCTGTTTTTT	CASTSGLAGPGELFF
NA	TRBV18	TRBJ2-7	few	TGTGCCAGCTCACGGCAGGGAGTAGCAGGTTACGAGCAGTACTTC	CASSRQGVAGYEQYF
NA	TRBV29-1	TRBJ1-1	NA	TGCAGCGTTGAGACGGGGAACACTGAAGCTTTCTTT	CSVETGNTEAFF
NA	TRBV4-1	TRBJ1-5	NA	TGCGCCAGCAGCCACCGGGCCAGCAATCAGCCCCAGCATTTT	CASSHRASNQPQHF
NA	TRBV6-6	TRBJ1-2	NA	TGTGCCAGCAGTCGACAGGCGAACTATGGCTACACCTTC	CASSRQANYGYTF
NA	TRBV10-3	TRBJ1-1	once	TGTGCCATCAGCTACGCAAACGGCATGAACACTGAAGCTTTCTTT	CAISYANGMNTEAFF
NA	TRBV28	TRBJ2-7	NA	TGTGCCAGCAGTTTTGACAGCGTAAGATCCTACGAGCAGTACTTC	CASSFDSVRSYEQYF
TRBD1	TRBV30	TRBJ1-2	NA	TGTGCCTGGAGTGTAAGGACAGGCCATGGCTACACCTTC	CAWSVRTGHGYTF